The present T cell receptor beta chain was sequenced within a study of a mutant IDH1 vaccine in newly diagnosed glioma. In the study overall: Receipt of radiotherapy, temozolomide, or both preceded the study, and most received both.

Data came from immunoSEQ multiplex PCR; TCRdb stores just in-frame clones and leaves some out. The data show under 85,000 clones, more than 70% seen once. Remarks on this clone: The antigen is undetermined.

Time point in this sample: week 23, last vaccination. Every single dose of the vaccine, 300 ug of mutant IDH1 20-mer peptide, came with topical imiquimod. The astrocytomas were IDH1-mutant, ATRX-negative, and WHO grade 3 or 4. Germline V gene data show CDR1 as ENHRY and CDR2 as SYGVKD. The CDR3 has 14 amino acids. Trimming took 10 bases from V and 5 from J; bases not matched to a gene: 10. The sequenced sample was PBMCs, obtained from a glioma patient whose treatment included an IDH1 peptide vaccine. This chain links TRBV10-3 with TRBJ2-3; 9 nucleotides agree with TRBD2. The origin of this receptor is a woman aged 45-59 years with glioma. The DNA of the CDR3 is TGTGCCACCCGACTTAGCGGGAGAGGAGATACGCAGTATTTT. It encodes CATRLSGRGDTQYF.